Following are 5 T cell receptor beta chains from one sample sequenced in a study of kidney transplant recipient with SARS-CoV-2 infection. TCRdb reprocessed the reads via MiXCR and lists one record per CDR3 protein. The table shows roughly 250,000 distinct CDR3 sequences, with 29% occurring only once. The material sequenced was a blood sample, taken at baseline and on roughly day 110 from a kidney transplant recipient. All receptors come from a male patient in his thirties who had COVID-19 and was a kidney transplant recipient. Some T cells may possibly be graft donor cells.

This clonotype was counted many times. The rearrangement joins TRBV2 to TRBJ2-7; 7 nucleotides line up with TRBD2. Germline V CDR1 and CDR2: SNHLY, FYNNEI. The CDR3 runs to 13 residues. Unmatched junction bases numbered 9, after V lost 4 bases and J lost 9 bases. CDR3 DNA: TGTGCCAGCAGTGCTGGCGGGAGCTTCGGGCAGTACTTC. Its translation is CASSAGGSFGQYF.

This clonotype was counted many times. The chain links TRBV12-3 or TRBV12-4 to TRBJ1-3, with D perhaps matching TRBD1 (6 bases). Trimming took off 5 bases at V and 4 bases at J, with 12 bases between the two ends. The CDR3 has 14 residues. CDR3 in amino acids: CASSHQGLGNTIYF. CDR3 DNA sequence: TGTGCCAGCAGTCACCAGGGGTTAGGAAACACCATATATTTT.

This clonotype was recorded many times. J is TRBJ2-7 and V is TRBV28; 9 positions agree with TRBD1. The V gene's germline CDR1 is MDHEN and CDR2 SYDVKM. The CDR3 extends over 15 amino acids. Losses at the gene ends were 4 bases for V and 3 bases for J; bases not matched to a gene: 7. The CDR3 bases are TGTGCCAGCAGTTCTCCGGGACAGGGCTTCTACGAGCAGTACTTC. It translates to CASSSPGQGFYEQYF.

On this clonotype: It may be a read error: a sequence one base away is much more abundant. CDR3 protein: CASSGVVECKKTYGYTF. CDR3 nucleotide sequence: TGTGCCAGCAGTGGAGTAGTGGAATGTAAAAAGACCTATGGCTACACCTTC. The chain links TRBV6-1 to TRBJ1-2; D remains unclear. Germline CDR1 is MNHNS and CDR2 is SASEGT. Trimming took 4 bases from V and 4 from J, leaving 22 bases between them. CDR3 length equals 17 residues.

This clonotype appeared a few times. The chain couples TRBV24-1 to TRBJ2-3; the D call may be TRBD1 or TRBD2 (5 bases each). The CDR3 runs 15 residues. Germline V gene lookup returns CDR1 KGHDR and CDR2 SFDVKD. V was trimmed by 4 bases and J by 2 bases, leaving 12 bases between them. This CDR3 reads CATSDLRDLTDTQYF. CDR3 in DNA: TGTGCCACCAGTGACCTCCGGGACCTCACAGATACGCAGTATTTT.